The entry below describes one T cell receptor beta chain. This entry is derived from a study of high-grade serous ovarian cancer treatment subgroups. Tumor samples were taken before definitive surgery or chemotherapy. The CDR3 sequence is 13 residues long. With 10 bases removed from V and 1 base from J, the gap between germline ends came to 13 bases. The germline gives CDR1 LNHDA, CDR2 SQIVND (reference sequence). TCRdb's table, derived via immunoSEQ multiplex PCR, lists solely in-frame clones and lacks some. Altogether around 15,000 clones are present, less than 90% being singletons, with the ten largest covering over 5.5%.

The sequenced material came from tumor tissue. The TCR sequence derives from a human donor with high-grade serous ovarian cancer. The chain combines TRBV19 with TRBJ1-1; D is unresolved. CDR3: CATKSRGNTEAFF. The CDR3 DNA reads as TGTGCCACTAAAAGCAGAGGGAACACTGAAGCTTTCTTT. The variable domain in full, with the rest retrieved from reference TRBV19 and TRBJ1-1, is DGGITQSPKYLFRKEGQNVTLSCEQNLNHDAMYWYRQDPGQGLRLIYYSQIVNDFQKGDIAEGYSVSREKKESFPLTVTSAQKNPTAFYLCATKSRGNTEAFFGQGTRLTVV.